This T cell receptor (beta chain) is drawn from a study of blood T cell repertoires in COVID-19. Participants had their cohort set by participant-reported clinical history. This table comes from immunoSEQ multiplex PCR, and its TCRdb copy is limited to in-frame clones, with some not included. There are more than 300,000 clones in the sample; 85% to 90% occur only once, and about 1.1% lies in the top ten. The sample taken for sequencing was PBMCs or T cells enriched from blood (not recorded which). This receptor was identified in a woman younger than 35 who had recovered from COVID-19.

The CDR3 coding sequence is TGTGCCAGCAGCTTTAAGACAGGGTTGGGGGCCGGGGAGCTGTTTTTT. Encoded protein: CASSFKTGLGAGELFF. The chain has TRBV7-2 and TRBJ2-2; TRBD1 aligns across 7 bases. The CDR3 contains 16 residues. From germline, CDR1 is SGHTA and CDR2 FQGNSA. V lost 3 bases, J lost 6 bases, and 10 bases stayed unmatched.